Listed here are 15 T cell receptor beta chains from one sample, sequenced in a study of T cells after yellow fever vaccination. TCRdb re-called the 5' RACE reads through MiXCR, storing one row per CDR3 protein. Of hundreds of thousands of distinct CDR3 sequences listed, around 10% were seen once; the top ten hold 15% to 20%. Here the sequenced sample was PBMCs, taken on the day of the first yellow fever vaccination. These receptors originate from a young man who received the YFV17D yellow fever vaccine.

This sequence joins TRBV20-1 and TRBJ1-1, with a tentative D call TRBD1 (5 bases). CDR3 size: 14 residues. Trimming cost V 3 bases and J 5 bases, with 16 bases left between them. Per germline, CDR1 DFQATT and CDR2 SNEGSKA (reference sequence). The CDR3: CSASDPGGGTEAFF. CDR3 sequence (DNA): TGCAGTGCTAGCGACCCCGGGGGAGGGACTGAAGCTTTCTTT.

This clonotype was detected ten times or more. The chain combines TRBV11-1 with TRBJ2-7; D not resolved. The germline V gene encodes CDR1 SGHAT and CDR2 FQDESV (reference sequence). V was pared by 1 base and J by 1 base, with 5 bases between. The CDR3 length is 13 residues. The CDR3 bases are TGTGCCAGCAGCTTAGAAAGTTCCTACGAGCAGTACTTC. Translated, it gives CASSLESSYEQYF.

The V gene is TRBV29-1, the J gene TRBJ2-1; TRBD2 matches at 8 bases. V trimming: 8 bases; J trimming: 4 bases; junction bases outside the gene matches: 7. From germline, CDR1 is SQVTM and CDR2 ANQGSEA. CDR3 length: 13 residues. CDR3 sequence (DNA): TGCAGCTCGGGCGCGGGGGGTTACAATGAGCAGTTCTTC. It specifies CSSGAGGYNEQFF.

There are a few counts of this clonotype. This chain connects TRBV5-1 to TRBJ2-1; 12 bases match TRBD2. This CDR3 contains 14 residues. V shed 9 bases, J shed 8 bases, and the junction held 9 bases outside the gene matches. From germline, CDR1 is SGHRS and CDR2 YFSETQ. The CDR3 loop reads CATNLAGGPDEQFF. In nucleotides, the CDR3 is TGCGCCACCAATCTAGCGGGGGGGCCGGATGAGCAGTTCTTC.

J is TRBJ1-2 and V is TRBV7-9, with unresolved D. CDR3 size: 14 residues. Germline-derived CDR1 and CDR2 are SEHNR and FQNEAQ (reference sequence). Trimming took off 5 bases at V and 3 bases at J, with 13 bases between the two ends. The DNA for the CDR3 is TGTGCCAGCAGCAGGCTGCGGGGAGACTATGGCTACACCTTC. It yields the protein CASSRLRGDYGYTF. The full variable domain, completed using reference TRBV7-9 and TRBJ1-2, is DTGVSQNPRHKITKRGQNVTFRCDPISEHNRLYWYRQTLGQGPEFLTYFQNEAQLEKSRLLSDRFSAERPKGSFSTLEIQRTEQGDSAMYLCASSRLRGDYGYTFGSGTRLTVV.

The chain recombines TRBV14 with TRBJ2-7, with D possibly being TRBD1 (6 bases). Germline values: CDR1 SGHDN, CDR2 FVKESK. The CDR3 is 13 residues long. Trimming left V 4 bases short and J 6 bases short, with 13 bases between. The CDR3: CASSRQVLGEQYF. CDR3 coding DNA: TGTGCCAGCAGCCGACAGGTATTGGGCGAGCAGTACTTC.

This clonotype was picked up a small number of times. V and J are TRBV9 and TRBJ2-5; D remains unclear. Germline V lookup: CDR1 SGDLS, CDR2 YYNGEE. The CDR3 loop spans 13 amino acids. V lost 0 bases and J lost 4, with 7 bases in between. CDR3 in DNA: TGTGCCAGCAGCGTAGCTAGTGTAGAGACCCAGTACTTC. This gives the protein CASSVASVETQYF.

In its sample, this clonotype was seen many times. J is TRBJ2-1 and V is TRBV5-1; the D gene is possibly TRBD1 (7 bases). Germline CDR1 reads SGHRS; CDR2 reads YFSETQ. V dropped 3 bases and J dropped 14 bases, with 18 bases sitting between them. CDR3 length equals 13 residues. CDR3 residues: CASSSRDSGQEFF. CDR3 DNA sequence: TGCGCCAGCAGCTCCCGGGACAGCGGGCAGGAGTTCTTC. Complete variable domain (other parts from reference TRBV5-1 and TRBJ2-1): KAGVTQTPRYLIKTRGQQVTLSCSPISGHRSVSWYQQTPGQGLQFLFEYFSETQRNKGNFPGRFSGRQFSNSRSEMNVSTLELGDSALYLCASSSRDSGQEFFGPGTRLTVL.

This clonotype was seen a handful of times. The chain is built from TRBV9 and TRBJ2-3, with 10 positions matching TRBD2. The CDR3 runs 14 residues. Germline loops: CDR1 SGDLS, CDR2 YYNGEE. V was clipped by 6 bases and J by 10 bases; unmatched bases: 11. This CDR3 is CASTEGSGGFAQYF. The CDR3 coding sequence is TGTGCCAGCACCGAAGGTAGCGGGGGGTTTGCGCAGTATTTT.

This clonotype was seen more than once but under ten times. The rearrangement uses TRBV2 and TRBJ2-7, with a possible D match to TRBD1 (5 bases). The CDR3 consists of 13 residues. The germline V gene encodes CDR1 SNHLY and CDR2 FYNNEI. The germline V and J ends were trimmed by 7 bases and 3 bases, with 13 bases remaining between them. CDR3 sequence: CASTADSRYEQYV. The CDR3 DNA sequence: TGTGCCAGCACTGCCGACAGTCGCTACGAGCAGTACGTC.

As DNA, the CDR3 is TGTGCCACCAGTGACCCCGTGCAGGGGGATAATCAGCCCCAGCATTTT. It encodes CATSDPVQGDNQPQHF. The V call is TRBV24-1, the J call TRBJ1-5; 7 nucleotides match TRBD1. This CDR3 has 16 residues. From germline, CDR1 is KGHDR and CDR2 SFDVKD. Trimming cost V 4 bases and J 4 bases; bases outside gene matches: 9.

This clonotype showed up many times. The chain has TRBV7-2 and TRBJ1-2, with D perhaps TRBD1 (5 bases). The length of the CDR3 is 13 residues. Germline V gene lookup returns CDR1 SGHTA and CDR2 FQGNSA. Trimming stripped 3 bases from V and 2 bases from J, with 7 bases between. The CDR3 DNA reads as TGTGCCAGCAGCTTCGACAGAAACTATGGCTACACCTTC. It translates to CASSFDRNYGYTF.

For the CDR3, the DNA is TGCGCCAGCAGCTTGGAAGGGACGGGCGCTTTCTTT. Amino acid sequence: CASSLEGTGAFF. The chain recombines TRBV5-1 with TRBJ1-1, with D possibly matching TRBD1 (5 bases). The V end lost 0 bases, the J end lost 11 bases, and 11 bases lay between the germline ends. The CDR3 runs to 12 residues. CDR1 and CDR2 (germline): SGHRS, YFSETQ.

This clonotype came up a few times. The chain carries TRBV20-1 and TRBJ2-1, with TRBD2 matching over 13 bases. V was pared by 5 bases and J by 10 bases, with 5 bases of the junction left unmatched. There are 13 residues in the CDR3. CDR1 DFQATT and CDR2 SNEGSKA come from the germline V gene (reference sequence). The CDR3 reads CSARTSGGGEQFF. The DNA of the CDR3 is TGCAGTGCTCGGACTAGCGGGGGTGGGGAGCAGTTCTTC.

In this sample, this clonotype turned up many times. The chain employs TRBV5-4 and TRBJ2-4, with D maybe TRBD2 (6 bases). The CDR3 sequence is 14 residues long. Looked up from germline, CDR1 is SGHNT and CDR2 is YYREEE (reference sequence). Trimming stripped 3 bases from V and 7 bases from J, with 14 bases between. CDR3 coding DNA: TGTGCCAGCAGCTCCGGGGGTAGAGACAACATTCAGTACTTC. Translating gives CASSSGGRDNIQYF.